The clone carrying this T cell receptor (beta chain) was counted between two and nine times. Its antigen is undetermined. The data stem from a study of vaccination effects on CD4 cells after COVID-19. The wider study: Post-vaccine samples followed the second dose by a median of 72 days.

Only in-frame clones appear in the TCRdb table, and some are missing; sequencing was by immunoSEQ multiplex PCR. In the table there are around 50,000 clones, 60% to 75% of which are singletons. V lost 1 base to trimming and J lost 2 bases, with 9 bases between them. Germline-derived CDR1 and CDR2 are SNHLY and FYNNEI. This CDR3 contains 15 residues. The culture ran for approximately 10 days, and then CD4+ T cells were isolated. Each participant received a vaccine that was either BNT162b2 or mRNA-1273, given as two doses. General observations from the study: Cross-reactivity toward common cold coronaviruses was confined to only 1 of 255 vaccine-induced clones in healthy vaccinees. Clones that were induced by infection or by vaccine showed marked contraction late after vaccination.

This sequence joins TRBV2 and TRBJ1-5; D ambiguous. The source material was CD4+ T cells from PBMCs cultured without peptide, sampled after COVID-19 vaccination. The receptor was isolated from a human donor who received a COVID-19 vaccine. The CDR3 DNA reads TGTGCCAGCAGTGAAGACGGGGTAGGCAATCAGCCCCAGCATTTT. Encoded protein: CASSEDGVGNQPQHF.